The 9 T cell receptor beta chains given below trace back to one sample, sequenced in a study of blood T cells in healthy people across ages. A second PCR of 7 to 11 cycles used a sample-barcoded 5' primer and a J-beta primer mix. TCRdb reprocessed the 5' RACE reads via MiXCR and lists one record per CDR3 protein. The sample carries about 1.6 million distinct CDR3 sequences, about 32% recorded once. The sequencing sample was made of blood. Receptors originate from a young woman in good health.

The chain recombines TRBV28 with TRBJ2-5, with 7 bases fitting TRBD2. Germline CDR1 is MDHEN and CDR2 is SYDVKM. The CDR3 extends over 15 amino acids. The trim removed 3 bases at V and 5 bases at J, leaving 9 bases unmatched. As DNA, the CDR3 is TGTGCCAGCAGTTTCCTAGGGGAGGGTGGGGAGACCCAGTACTTC. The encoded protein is CASSFLGEGGETQYF.

The CDR3 loop is CATERKILYEQYF. DNA for the CDR3: TGTGCCACCGAGAGGAAGATTTTATACGAGCAGTACTTC. The chain carries TRBV6-1 and TRBJ2-7; D unclear. CDR1 and CDR2 (germline): MNHNS, SASEGT. Between the trimmed V and J ends, which lost 10 bases and 4 bases, there was a span of 17 bases. The CDR3 extends over 13 amino acids.

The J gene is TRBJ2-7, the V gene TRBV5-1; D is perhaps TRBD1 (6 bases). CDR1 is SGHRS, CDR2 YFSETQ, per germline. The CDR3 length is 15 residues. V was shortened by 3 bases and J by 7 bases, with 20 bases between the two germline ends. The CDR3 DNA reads TGCGCCAGCAGCTCGCAACAGGGCGCAAGAGGGGAGCAGTACTTC. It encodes CASSSQQGARGEQYF.

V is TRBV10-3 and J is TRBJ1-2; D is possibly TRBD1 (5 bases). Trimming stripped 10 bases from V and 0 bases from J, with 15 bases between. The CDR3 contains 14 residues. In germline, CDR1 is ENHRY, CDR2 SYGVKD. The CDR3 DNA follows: TGTGCCACCCATCCTGGGGCAGCTAACTATGGCTACACCTTC. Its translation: CATHPGAANYGYTF.

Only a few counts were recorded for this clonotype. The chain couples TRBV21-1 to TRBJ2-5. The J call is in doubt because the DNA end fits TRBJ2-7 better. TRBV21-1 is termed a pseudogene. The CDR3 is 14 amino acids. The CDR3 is CASSMSTGNYEQYF. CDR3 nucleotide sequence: TGTGCCAGCAGCATGTCGACGGGGAACTACGAGCAGTACTTC.

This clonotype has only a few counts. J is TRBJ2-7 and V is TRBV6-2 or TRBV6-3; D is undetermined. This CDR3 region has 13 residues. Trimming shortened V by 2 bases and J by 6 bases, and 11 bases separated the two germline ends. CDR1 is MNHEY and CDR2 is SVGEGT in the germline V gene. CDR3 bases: TGTGCCAGCAGTTACAATCGGAAAACCGAGCAGTACTTC. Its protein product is CASSYNRKTEQYF.

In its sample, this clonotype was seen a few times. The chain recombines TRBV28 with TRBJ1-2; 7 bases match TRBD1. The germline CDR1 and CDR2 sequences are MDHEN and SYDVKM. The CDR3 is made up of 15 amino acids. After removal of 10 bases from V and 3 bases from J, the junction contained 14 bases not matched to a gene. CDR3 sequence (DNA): TGTGCCAACCAAGGGGGCGAAGGGGCGGACTATGGCTACACCTTC. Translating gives CANQGGEGADYGYTF.

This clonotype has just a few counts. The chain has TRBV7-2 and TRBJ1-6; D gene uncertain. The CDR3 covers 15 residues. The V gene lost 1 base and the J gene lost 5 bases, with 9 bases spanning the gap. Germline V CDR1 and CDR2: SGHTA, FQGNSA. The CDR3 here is CASSLVARDNSPLHF. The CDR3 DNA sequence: TGTGCCAGCAGCTTAGTTGCGAGGGATAATTCACCCCTCCACTTT.

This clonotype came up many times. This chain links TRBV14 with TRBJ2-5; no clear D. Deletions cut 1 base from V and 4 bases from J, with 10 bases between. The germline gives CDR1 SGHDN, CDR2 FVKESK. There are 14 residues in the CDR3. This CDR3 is CASSQGARSETQYF. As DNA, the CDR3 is TGTGCCAGCAGCCAAGGGGCTAGGTCAGAGACCCAGTACTTC.